The 13 T cell receptor beta chains below come from one sample, sequenced in a study of T cells in Graves' hyperthyroidism and ophthalmopathy. Template material for amplifying TCR beta CDR3 regions consisted of RNA transcripts. RT-PCR in the first round (using the HTBI primer set) targeted the TCR CDR3. Each CDR3 protein is one row after TCRdb ran MiXCR on the multiplex PCR reads. The sample carries about 380,000 distinct CDR3 sequences, approximately 18% recorded once. Sequenced: blood. These TCRs come from a man between 18 and 35 years old with Graves' ophthalmopathy.

The CDR3 sequence: CSAGTEFYEQYF. In nucleotides, the CDR3 is TGCAGCGCCGGGACAGAGTTCTACGAGCAGTACTTC. The chain joins TRBV20-1 to TRBJ2-7, with 7 bases aligning to TRBD1. CDR1 is DFQATT and CDR2 is SNEGSKA in the germline V gene (reference sequence). This CDR3 has 12 amino acids.

Only one count was recorded for this clonotype. The chain links TRBV12-3 or TRBV12-4 to TRBJ1-2; maybe TRBD1 (6 bases). CDR3 length equals 13 residues. The V gene lost 9 bases and the J gene lost 4 bases, with 15 bases spanning the gap. The CDR3 loop is CARALRGGYGYTF. CDR3 bases: TGTGCCAGGGCGCTAAGGGGGGGCTATGGCTACACCTTC.

This clonotype was detected ten times or more. The chain employs TRBV5-1 and TRBJ2-7, with D unresolved. Germline V gives CDR1 SGHRS, CDR2 YFSETQ. Trimming cost V 1 base and J 1 base, with 15 bases left between them. This CDR3 spans 16 amino acids. The CDR3 loop reads CASSLLWSEQSYEQYF. The CDR3 DNA follows: TGCGCCAGCAGCTTGCTTTGGAGTGAACAATCCTACGAGCAGTACTTC.

This clonotype showed up many times. CDR3 DNA: TGTGCCAGCGCGGGCGGGGAGCCTAGCACAGATACGCAGTATTTT. It translates to CASAGGEPSTDTQYF. The chain uses TRBV2 and TRBJ2-3; D is perhaps TRBD2 (6 bases). Between the trimmed V and J ends, which lost 8 bases and 0 bases, there was a span of 15 bases. There are 15 residues in the CDR3. Germline values: CDR1 SNHLY, CDR2 FYNNEI.

This clonotype is medium-sized by share. CDR3 nucleotides: TGTGCCAGCAGTGAAGGGGAGGGAACCTCCTACGAGCAGTACTTC. Translation gives CASSEGEGTSYEQYF. The chain joins TRBV6-1 to TRBJ2-7; TRBD2 agrees at 7 bases. CDR1 and CDR2 from the germline V gene are MNHNS and SASEGT. This CDR3 is 15 amino acids long. V was clipped by 1 base and J by 0 bases; unmatched bases: 3.

The chain links TRBV13 to TRBJ2-7; the match to TRBD2 covers 10 bases. The V and J ends lost 5 bases and 2 bases, in that order; junction bases with no gene match: 12. Germline V CDR1 and CDR2: PRHDT, FYEKMQ (reference sequence). The length of the CDR3 is 17 residues. Written as DNA, the CDR3 is TGTGCCAGCAGCCCCCTGGTTGGACTAGCGGTCCCCTACGAGCAGTACTTC. Translating gives CASSPLVGLAVPYEQYF.

This clonotype turned up a few times. The chain carries TRBV5-1 and TRBJ2-7, with a tentative D call TRBD1 (7 bases). V shed 4 bases and J shed 6 bases, with 20 bases lying between them. This CDR3 has 15 residues. Germline CDR1 is SGHRS and CDR2 is YFSETQ. For the CDR3, the DNA is TGCGCCAGCAGCCTTCAGGGGGGCAGGGGTGGCGAGCAGTACTTC. Its translation: CASSLQGGRGGEQYF.

This rearrangement joins TRBV4-1 to TRBJ1-6; possible D gene TRBD1, 5 bases. V was trimmed by 1 base and J by 5 bases, leaving 15 bases between them. This CDR3 has 17 amino acids. Germline assignment: CDR1 MGHRA and CDR2 YSYEKL. The CDR3 DNA is TGCGCCAGCAGCCAAGGGGCGCGGGGACGGAATAATTCACCCCTCCACTTT. Translated: CASSQGARGRNNSPLHF.

The table lists this clonotype with a few counts. The chain joins TRBV6-1 to TRBJ2-2; possibly TRBD2 for D (6 bases). Germline-derived CDR1 and CDR2 are MNHNS and SASEGT. Between the trimmed V and J ends, which lost 8 bases and 2 bases, there was a span of 15 bases. This CDR3 region has 15 residues. The CDR3 DNA follows: TGTGCCAGCTTGGGGAGGCGGGGCAACACCGGGGAGCTGTTTTTT. This sequence encodes CASLGRRGNTGELFF.

This clonotype has just a few counts. V is TRBV7-9 and J is TRBJ1-2; perhaps TRBD1 as D (5 bases). Trimming shortened V by 5 bases and J by 4 bases, and 20 bases separated the two germline ends. From germline, CDR1 is SEHNR and CDR2 FQNEAQ (reference sequence). The CDR3 is made up of 16 amino acids. This CDR3 reads CASSQPQGPGGYGYTF. In DNA, the CDR3 is TGTGCCAGCAGCCAACCCCAGGGCCCCGGGGGCTATGGCTACACCTTC.

In the case of this clonotype: A much larger clone lies a single base off, so this may be a read error. No conserved phenylalanine or tryptophan ends this CDR3, so it is likely a read error. The genes are TRBV6-1 and TRBJ1-1; D remains unclear. Looked up from germline, CDR1 is MNHNS and CDR2 is SASEGT. Trimming cost V 2 bases and J 4 bases, with 14 bases left between them. CDR3 length equals 15 residues. The DNA for the CDR3 is TGTGCCAGCAGTGAACGAGGGTGGGGTAGCACTGAAGCTTTCCTT. Its translation is CASSERGWGSTEAFL.

The chain carries TRBV6-2 or TRBV6-3 and TRBJ1-4; the match to TRBD1 covers 9 bases. The J segment lost 6 bases and the V segment lost 7 bases, leaving 9 bases of the junction unmatched. The CDR3 is 15 amino acids. The V gene's germline CDR1 is MNHEY and CDR2 SVGEGT. As DNA, the CDR3 is TGTGCCAGCAAATTTGGGACAGGGCAGGATGAAAAACTGTTTTTT. Protein sequence: CASKFGTGQDEKLFF.

CDR3 amino acids: CASRDRGLSPLHF. The CDR3 DNA reads as TGTGCCAGCAGGGACAGGGGGCTTTCACCCCTCCACTTT. The gene calls are TRBV6-2 or TRBV6-3 and TRBJ1-6; 11 positions match TRBD1. Germline values: CDR1 MNHEY, CDR2 SVGEGT. This CDR3 is built from 13 residues. Trimming at V came to 6 bases and at J to 9 bases, leaving 1 base not matched to a gene.